What follows describes a single T cell receptor beta chain. This sample is part of a study of blood T cell repertoires in COVID-19. Across the study: The United States, Italy and Spain supplied acute and convalescent COVID-19 samples. T cells, B-cell-depleted T cells, or PBMCs supplied cDNA or gDNA.

Trimming stripped 5 bases from V and 1 base from J, with 9 bases between. The CDR3 loop spans 14 amino acids. CDR1 is KGHDR, CDR2 SFDVKD, per germline. Authors' processing steps: Estimated nucleated cell counts came from reference gene primer amplification. Data came from immunoSEQ multiplex PCR; TCRdb stores just in-frame clones and leaves some out. V, J and clone size are taken as reported in that table, and D and trimming were inferred from the DNA itself. The table has roughly 54,000 clones, about 82% seen once. The V gene is TRBV24-1, the J gene TRBJ2-3; tentative D call: TRBD1 (6 bases). The sequence derives from a woman aged 55-75 years with acute or convalescent COVID-19. Sequencing was performed on peripheral blood. The CDR3 sequence is CATSVSGGTDTQYF. CDR3 sequence (DNA): TGTGCCACCAGTGTTTCAGGGGGCACAGATACGCAGTATTTT.